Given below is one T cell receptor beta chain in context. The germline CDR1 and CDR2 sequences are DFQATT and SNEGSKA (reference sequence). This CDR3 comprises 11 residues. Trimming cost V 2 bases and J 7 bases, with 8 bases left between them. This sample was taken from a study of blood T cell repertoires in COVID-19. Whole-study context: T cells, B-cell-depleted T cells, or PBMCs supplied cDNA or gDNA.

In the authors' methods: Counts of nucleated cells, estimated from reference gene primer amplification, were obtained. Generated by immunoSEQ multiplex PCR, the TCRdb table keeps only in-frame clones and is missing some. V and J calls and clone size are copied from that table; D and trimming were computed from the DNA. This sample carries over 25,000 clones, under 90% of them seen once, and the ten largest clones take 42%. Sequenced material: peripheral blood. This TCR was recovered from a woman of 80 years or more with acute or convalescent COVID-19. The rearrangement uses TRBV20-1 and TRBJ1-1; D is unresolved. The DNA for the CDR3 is TGCAGTGCTAGACAGACAAGTGAAGCTTTCTTT. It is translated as CSARQTSEAFF.